Here is one T cell receptor beta chain with its context. Its specificity is not known. Barcoded TCR alpha and TCR beta cDNA libraries with UMIs came from 5'RACE using constant-segment primers. TCRdb reanalysed the 5' RACE reads using MiXCR and keeps one entry per CDR3 protein. In the table there are over 500,000 distinct CDR3 sequences, roughly a sixth of which are singletons. V shed 3 bases and J shed 5 bases, with 10 bases lying between them. The CDR3 has 13 amino acids. The data belong to a study of T-cell memory formation after mild COVID-19. Notes on the study in general: From day 15 to 85, contracting clones were balanced between CD4 and CD8, whereas later expanders leaned toward CD4+. Still unconfirmed is whether the second-wave clones peaking on day 37 recognized SARS-CoV-2. The pre-infection memory compartment contained some responding clones, suggesting cross-reactive memory joined.

The sequence came from an adult woman who had mild COVID-19 (a few samples of this study predate the infection). Cell type and time point are not known. The V and J genes are TRBV12-3 or TRBV12-4 and TRBJ1-1; D gene unclear. Sequencing was performed on PBMCs or a T cell subset sorted from them (not recorded which). The CDR3 here is CASSFGGSTEAFF. In DNA, the CDR3 is TGTGCCAGCAGTTTCGGTGGGAGTACTGAAGCTTTCTTT.